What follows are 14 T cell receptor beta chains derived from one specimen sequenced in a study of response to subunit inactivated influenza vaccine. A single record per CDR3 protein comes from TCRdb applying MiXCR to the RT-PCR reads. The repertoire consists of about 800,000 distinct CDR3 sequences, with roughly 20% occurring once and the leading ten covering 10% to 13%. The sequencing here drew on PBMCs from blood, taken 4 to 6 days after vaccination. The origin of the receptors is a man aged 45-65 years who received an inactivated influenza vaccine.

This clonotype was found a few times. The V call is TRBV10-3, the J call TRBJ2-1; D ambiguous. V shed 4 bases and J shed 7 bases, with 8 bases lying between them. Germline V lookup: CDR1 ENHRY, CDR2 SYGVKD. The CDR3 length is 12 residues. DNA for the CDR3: TGTGCCATCAGTGCTCAAGGAAATGAGCAGTTCTTC. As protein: CAISAQGNEQFF.

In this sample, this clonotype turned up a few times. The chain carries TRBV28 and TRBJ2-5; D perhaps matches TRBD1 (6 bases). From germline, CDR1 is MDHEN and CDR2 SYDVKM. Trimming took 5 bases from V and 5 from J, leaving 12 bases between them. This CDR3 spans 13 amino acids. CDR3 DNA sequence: TGTGCCAGCAGTACACAGGGCCCGGAGACCCAGTACTTC. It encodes CASSTQGPETQYF.

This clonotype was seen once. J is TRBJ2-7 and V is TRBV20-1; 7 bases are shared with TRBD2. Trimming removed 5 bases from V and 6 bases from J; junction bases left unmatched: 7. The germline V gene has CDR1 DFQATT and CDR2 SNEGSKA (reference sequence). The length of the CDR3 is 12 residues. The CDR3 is CSAPGGSSEQYF. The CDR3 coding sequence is TGCAGTGCTCCTGGCGGGAGCAGCGAGCAGTACTTC.

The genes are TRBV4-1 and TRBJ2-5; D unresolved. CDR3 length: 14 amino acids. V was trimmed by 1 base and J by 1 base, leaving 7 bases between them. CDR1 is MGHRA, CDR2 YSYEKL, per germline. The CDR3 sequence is CASSQGYAQETQYF. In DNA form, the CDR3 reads TGCGCCAGCAGCCAAGGATACGCCCAAGAGACCCAGTACTTC.

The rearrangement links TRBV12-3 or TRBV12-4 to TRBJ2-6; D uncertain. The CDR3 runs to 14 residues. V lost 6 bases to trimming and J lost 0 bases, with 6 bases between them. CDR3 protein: CASRGYSGANVLTF. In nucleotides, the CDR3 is TGTGCCAGCAGGGGCTACTCTGGGGCCAACGTCCTGACTTTC.

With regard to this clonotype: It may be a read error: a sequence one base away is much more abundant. The CDR3: CARSQRWTSGYYNEQFF. CDR3 nucleotides: TGTGCCAGAAGCCAACGGTGGACTAGCGGTTACTACAATGAGCAGTTCTTC. The rearrangement joins TRBV12-3 or TRBV12-4 to TRBJ2-1, with 10 bases fitting TRBD2. Trimming took 9 bases from V and 3 from J; bases not matched to a gene: 14. This CDR3 is 17 amino acids long.

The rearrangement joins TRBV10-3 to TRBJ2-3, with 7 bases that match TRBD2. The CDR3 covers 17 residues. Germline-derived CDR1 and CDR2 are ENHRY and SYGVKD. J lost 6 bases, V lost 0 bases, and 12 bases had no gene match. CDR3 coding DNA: TGTGCCATCAGTGAGTCCGAGCGGGATTGGTTCAGCGATACGCAGTATTTT. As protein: CAISESERDWFSDTQYF.

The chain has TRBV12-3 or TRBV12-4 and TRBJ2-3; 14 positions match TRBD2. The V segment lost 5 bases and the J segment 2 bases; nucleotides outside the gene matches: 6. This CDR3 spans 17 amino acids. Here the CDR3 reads CASSPGLAGEDTDTQYF. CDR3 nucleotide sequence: TGTGCCAGCAGTCCGGGACTAGCGGGGGAGGACACAGATACGCAGTATTTT.

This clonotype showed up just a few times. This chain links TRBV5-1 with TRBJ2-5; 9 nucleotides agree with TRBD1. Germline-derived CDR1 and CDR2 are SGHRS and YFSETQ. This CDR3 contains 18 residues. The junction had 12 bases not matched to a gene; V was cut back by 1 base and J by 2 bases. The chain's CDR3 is CASSLMQTGGGRQETQYF. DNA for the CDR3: TGCGCCAGCAGCTTGATGCAAACAGGGGGCGGAAGGCAAGAGACCCAGTACTTC.

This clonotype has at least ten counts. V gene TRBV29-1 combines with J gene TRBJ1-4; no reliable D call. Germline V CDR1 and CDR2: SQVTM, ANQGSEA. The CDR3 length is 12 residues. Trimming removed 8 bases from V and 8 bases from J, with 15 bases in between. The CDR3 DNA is TGCAGCATCGGCATAAATGGCGAAAAACTGTTTTTT. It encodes CSIGINGEKLFF.

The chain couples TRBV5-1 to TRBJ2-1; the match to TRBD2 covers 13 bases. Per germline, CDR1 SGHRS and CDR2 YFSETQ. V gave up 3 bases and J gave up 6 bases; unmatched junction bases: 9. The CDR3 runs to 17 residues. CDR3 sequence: CASSSGTSGNGFNEQFF. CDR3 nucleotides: TGCGCCAGCAGCTCGGGGACTAGCGGGAACGGATTCAATGAGCAGTTCTTC.

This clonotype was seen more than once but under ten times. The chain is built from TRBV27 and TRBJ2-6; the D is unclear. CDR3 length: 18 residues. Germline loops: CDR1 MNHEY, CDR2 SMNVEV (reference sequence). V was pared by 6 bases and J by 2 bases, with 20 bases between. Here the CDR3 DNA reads TGTGCCAGCAGGACATACCTGCGAATGGGGACTGGGGCCAACGTCCTGACTTTC. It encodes CASRTYLRMGTGANVLTF. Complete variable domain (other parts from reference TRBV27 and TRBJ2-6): EAQVTQNPRYLITVTGKKLTVTCSQNMNHEYMSWYRQDPGLGLRQIYYSMNVEVTDKGDVPEGYKVSRKEKRNFPLILESPSPNQTSLYFCASRTYLRMGTGANVLTFGAGSRLTVL.

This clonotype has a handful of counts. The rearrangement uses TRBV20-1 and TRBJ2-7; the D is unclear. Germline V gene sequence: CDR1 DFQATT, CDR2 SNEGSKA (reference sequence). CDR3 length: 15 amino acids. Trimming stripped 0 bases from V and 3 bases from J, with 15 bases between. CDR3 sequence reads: CSARDLGRLDYEQYF. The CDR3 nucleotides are TGCAGTGCTAGAGATCTAGGACGGTTAGACTACGAGCAGTACTTC.

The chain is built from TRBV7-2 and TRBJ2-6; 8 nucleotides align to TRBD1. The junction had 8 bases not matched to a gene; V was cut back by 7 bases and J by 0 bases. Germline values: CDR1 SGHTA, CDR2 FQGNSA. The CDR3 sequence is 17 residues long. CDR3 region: CASTLGTGRSGANVLTF. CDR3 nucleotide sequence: TGTGCCAGCACCCTAGGGACAGGTCGCTCTGGGGCCAACGTCCTGACTTTC.